The rows below give T cell receptor beta chains drawn from one sample of a study of blood T cells in healthy people across ages. TCRdb used MiXCR to reprocess the 5' RACE reads, holding one entry per CDR3 protein. In the table there are some 1.5 million distinct CDR3 sequences, 28% of which are singletons. The sample consisted of blood. These receptors originate from a woman aged 30 to 39 in good health. The CDR3 runs from the conserved cysteine through the conserved F or W. D genes are given only for firm matches. A row's size may be missing; if present it is once, few, many or a size class.

>-|TRBJ1-2|-|TRBV4-3
CASCQGARGRGYTF
TGCGCCAGCTGCCAAGGGGCCAGGGGACGAGGCTACACCTTC
>-|TRBJ1-1|TRBD1|TRBV7-3
CASSLSQGVAAFF
TGTGCCAGCAGCTTAAGTCAGGGGGTGGCAGCTTTCTTT
>-|TRBJ2-7|-|TRBV4-1
CASSQESQNYNEQYF
TGCGCCAGCAGCCAAGAATCACAGAATTACAATGAGCAGTACTTC
>-|TRBJ1-6|-|TRBV6-1
CASSWILYNSPLHF
TGTGCCAGCAGTTGGATCCTCTATAATTCACCCCTCCACTTT
>few|TRBJ2-4|-|TRBV5-1
CASSLEGLGTKNIQYF
TGCGCCAGCAGCTTGGAGGGTCTGGGAACCAAAAACATTCAGTACTTC
>-|TRBJ2-7|-|TRBV9
CASSVAPTAFDEQYF
TGTGCCAGCAGCGTAGCCCCTACCGCATTCGACGAGCAGTACTTC
>-|TRBJ2-3|TRBD1|TRBV7-3
CASSDPGGRTDTQYF
TGTGCCAGCAGTGACCCAGGGGGCCGCACAGATACGCAGTATTTT
>few|TRBJ2-6|-|TRBV7-2
CASSLGAGANALTF
TGTGCCAGCAGCTTAGGTGCCGGGGCCAACGCCCTGACTTTC
>-|TRBJ2-3|TRBD1|TRBV5-1
CASRGDTGGRDTQYF
TGCGCCAGCAGGGGCGATACAGGGGGAAGAGATACGCAGTATTTT
>few|TRBJ2-7|-|TRBV5-1
CASSLSVQGDYEQYF
TGCGCCAGCAGCTTGTCTGTTCAGGGTGACTACGAGCAGTACTTC
>-|TRBJ2-3|-|TRBV29-1
CSVDQADTQYF
TGCAGCGTTGACCAGGCAGATACGCAGTATTTT
>-|TRBJ2-1|-|TRBV6-5
CASRYSGANNEQFF
TGTGCCAGCAGGTACTCAGGCGCCAACAATGAGCAGTTCTTC
>many|TRBJ2-3|TRBD2|TRBV12-3/TRBV12-4
CASSLREGTDTQYF
TGCGCCAGCAGTCTGCGGGAGGGTACAGATACGCAGTATTTT
>many|TRBJ2-1|TRBD1|TRBV4-1
CASSLRQGSSYNEQFF
TGCGCCAGCAGCCTGCGACAGGGGAGCTCCTACAATGAGCAGTTCTTC
>-|TRBJ2-7|TRBD2|TRBV5-5
CASSFTNGGYEQYF
TGTGCCAGCAGCTTCACCAACGGGGGGTACGAGCAGTACTTT
>many|TRBJ2-7|TRBD2|TRBV5-1
CASSKEGGEQYF
TGCGCCAGCAGCAAAGAGGGAGGGGAGCAGTACTTC
>-|TRBJ2-7|-|TRBV6-6
CASSYDELNYEQYF
TGTGCCAGCAGTTACGATGAGCTTAACTACGAGCAGTACTTC
>-|TRBJ1-1|-|TRBV5-1
CASSLEPAGVGGTEAFF
TGCGCCAGCAGCTTGGAACCTGCAGGGGTCGGGGGCACTGAAGCTTTCTTT
>many|TRBJ1-2|TRBD1|TRBV7-2
CASSLGYQGAEGYTF
TGTGCCAGCAGCTTGGGGTATCAGGGGGCAGAAGGCTACACCTTC
>-|TRBJ1-5|-|TRBV5-6
CASSLKQGNQPQHF
TGTGCCAGCAGCTTGAAACAGGGCAATCAGCCCCAGCATTTT
>once|TRBJ2-5|TRBD2|TRBV20-1
CSVRAGLQETQYF
TGCAGTGTGAGAGCGGGGCTCCAAGAGACCCAGTACTTC
>few|TRBJ2-5|-|TRBV5-1
CASMAGKDNEQYF
TGCGCCAGCATGGCAGGGAAGGACAATGAGCAGTACTTC
>many|TRBJ2-1|TRBD2|TRBV6-2/TRBV6-3
CASWDPLAGRYNEQFF
TGTGCCAGCTGGGACCCGTTAGCGGGACGGTACAATGAGCAGTTCTTC
>many|TRBJ2-5|-|TRBV12-3/TRBV12-4
CASSLYGQETQYF
TGTGCCAGCAGTTTGTACGGACAAGAGACCCAGTACTTC
>few|TRBJ2-6|-|TRBV12-3/TRBV12-4
CASSLAQAVSGANVLTF
TGTGCCAGCAGTTTAGCGCAGGCGGTTTCTGGGGCCAACGTCCTGACTTTC
>few|TRBJ1-2|-|TRBV12-3/TRBV12-4
CASSSDRATYGYTF
TGTGCCAGCAGTTCGGACCGAGCTACCTATGGCTACACCTTC
>-|TRBJ1-1|-|TRBV20-1
CSATGLDWNTEAFF
TGCAGTGCCACAGGGCTGGACTGGAACACTGAAGCTTTCTTT
>few|TRBJ2-7|-|TRBV7-2
CASSRPGVPAQYF
TGTGCCAGCAGCCGTCCCGGGGTACCGGCGCAGTACTTC
>few|TRBJ2-1|-|TRBV6-5
CAISVRGTINEQFF
TGTGCCATCAGTGTAAGAGGAACCATCAATGAGCAGTTCTTC
>-|TRBJ2-2|-|TRBV27
CASSWDSGGTGELFF
TGTGCCAGCAGTTGGGACTCAGGGGGCACCGGGGAGCTGTTTTTT
>-|TRBJ2-1|TRBD2|TRBV7-9
CASTPAVAGTSYNEQFF
TGTGCCAGCACCCCCGCGGTAGCGGGGACTTCCTACAATGAGCAGTTCTTC
>many|TRBJ2-1|TRBD2|TRBV7-3
CASSSTGLAGPNEQFF
TGTGCCAGCAGCAGTACGGGACTAGCGGGCCCTAATGAGCAGTTCTTC
>few|TRBJ1-5|TRBD1|TRBV6-1
CASGDRDPNQPQHF
TGTGCCAGCGGGGACAGGGATCCCAATCAGCCCCAGCATTTT
>many|TRBJ2-7|TRBD1|TRBV6-2/TRBV6-3
CASSSHGGQGIIEQYF
TGTGCCAGCAGTTCCCACGGGGGACAGGGAATCATCGAGCAGTACTTC
>-|TRBJ2-7|TRBD1|TRBV5-1
CASSLTTGSLYEQYF
TGCGCCAGCAGCTTGACGACAGGGTCTTTGTACGAGCAGTACTTC
>few|TRBJ1-5|-|TRBV6-8
CASTLRSGFQPQHF
TGTGCCAGCACCCTAAGGTCCGGGTTTCAGCCCCAGCATTTT
>-|TRBJ1-5|TRBD1|TRBV5-1
CASSPTGQGAGQPQHF
TGCGCCAGCAGCCCCACGGGCCAGGGGGCTGGTCAGCCCCAGCATTTT
>few|TRBJ2-1|TRBD2|TRBV20-1
CSAREGAGGSYNEQFF
TGCAGTGCTAGAGAAGGAGCGGGGGGCTCCTACAATGAGCAGTTCTTC
>many|TRBJ2-7|-|TRBV5-5
CASGTPSSYEQYF
TGTGCCAGTGGGACACCGAGCTCCTACGAGCAGTACTTC
>-|TRBJ2-2|-|TRBV20-1
CSARPPGLYTGELFF
TGCAGTGCTAGACCCCCTGGGTTGTACACCGGGGAGCTGTTTTTT
>-|TRBJ2-7|-|TRBV2
CASRRTVCEQYF
TGTGCCAGCAGGAGGACGGTCTGCGAGCAGTACTTC
>few|TRBJ1-5|TRBD1|TRBV20-1
CSAKQGNQPQHF
TGCAGTGCTAAACAGGGGAATCAGCCCCAGCATTTT
>-|TRBJ2-3|-|TRBV7-2
CASSLGGVGMGADTQYF
TGTGCCAGCAGCTTAGGAGGCGTGGGGATGGGGGCAGATACGCAGTATTTT
>many|TRBJ2-7|TRBD1|TRBV2
CASSIRQGDEQYF
TGTGCCAGCAGCATTAGACAGGGGGACGAGCAGTACTTC
>-|TRBJ2-5|TRBD2|TRBV3-1
CASSQGWLAGLETQYF
TGTGCCAGCAGCCAAGGTTGGCTAGCGGGGTTAGAGACCCAGTACTTC
>few|TRBJ2-5|TRBD2|TRBV5-1
CASSSVSGPEETQYF
TGCGCCAGCAGTTCTGTTAGCGGGCCCGAAGAGACCCAGTACTTC
>few|TRBJ1-6|-|TRBV4-1
CAGSPGGNSPLHF
TGCGCCGGCAGCCCCGGGGGAAATTCACCCCTCCACTTT
>-|TRBJ2-5|TRBD2|TRBV20-1
CSAYPLAGALQETQYF
TGCAGTGCTTACCCACTAGCGGGGGCTTTACAAGAGACCCAGTACTTC
>-|TRBJ2-2|-|TRBV12-3/TRBV12-4
CASSRLKGQGTGELFF
TGTGCCAGCAGCCGACTCAAGGGGCAGGGCACCGGGGAGCTGTTTTTT
>few|TRBJ2-5|TRBD1|TRBV27
CASRRQGAGETQYF
TGTGCCAGCAGACGACAGGGGGCTGGAGAGACCCAGTACTTC
>-|TRBJ1-5|-|TRBV21-1
CASSKGGNRVNQPQHF
TGTGCCAGCAGCAAAGGGGGGAACAGAGTCAATCAGCCCCAGCATTTT
>few|TRBJ2-1|TRBD2|TRBV12-3/TRBV12-4
CASSFPSGSAYNEQFF
TGTGCCAGCAGTTTCCCTAGCGGAAGCGCCTACAATGAGCAGTTCTTC
>-|TRBJ2-3|-|TRBV6-1
CASRPTQNTDTQYF
TGTGCCAGCAGACCCACCCAGAACACAGATACGCAGTATTTT
>few|TRBJ1-2|TRBD1|TRBV20-1
CSARPGGLGQGYTF
TGCAGTGCTCGACCAGGGGGCTTGGGTCAAGGCTACACCTTC
>-|TRBJ1-6|-|TRBV30
CAWSRENSPLHF
TGTGCCTGGAGTCGGGAGAATTCACCCCTCCACTTT
>once|TRBJ2-1|-|TRBV1
CTSRSGLAAEFF
TGCACCAGCAGATCGGGACTAGCGGCGGAGTTCTTC
>-|TRBJ2-7|-|TRBV6-6
CASSEDPVREQYF
TGTGCCAGCAGCGAGGATCCGGTGAGGGAGCAGTACTTC